A single sample is the source of the 17 T cell receptor beta chains below, sequenced in a study of cytomegalovirus exposure and HLA in healthy donors. The study ran its PCR with 60 Vbeta and 13 Jbeta primers. Here immunoSEQ multiplex PCR was the method, and the copy in TCRdb shows in-frame clones only, minus some. The sample shows about 170,000 clones, roughly 67% of them seen only once. Sequencing was performed on PBMCs. These receptors originate from a woman aged 18-29 years in good health and CMV-seropositive.

This clone was seen only once. The J gene is TRBJ2-7, the V gene TRBV5-5, with 11 bases identical to TRBD1. The CDR3 has 15 residues. The ends lost 3 bases at V and 6 bases at J; junction bases unmatched: 8. Germline-derived CDR1 and CDR2 are SGHKS and YYEKEE (reference sequence). The CDR3 DNA reads TGTGCCAGCAGCTGGAACCGGGACAGGGGGTTCGAGCAGTACTTC. Protein: CASSWNRDRGFEQYF.

This sequence joins TRBV7-8 and TRBJ1-5; 7 bases are shared with TRBD1. Germline V gives CDR1 SGHVS, CDR2 FQNEAQ. V was pared by 5 bases and J by 5 bases, with 9 bases of the junction left unmatched. This CDR3 has 15 amino acids. CDR3 protein: CASSLRDSEYQPQHF. Here the CDR3 DNA reads TGTGCCAGCAGCCTAAGGGACAGCGAATATCAGCCCCAGCATTTT.

For this clone: This sample includes further DNA sequences coding for the same CDR3. V gene TRBV18 combines with J gene TRBJ2-7, with TRBD2 as a possible D gene (5 bases). V was shortened by 5 bases and J by 0 bases, with 14 bases between the two germline ends. CDR3 length equals 15 residues. Germline assignment: CDR1 KGHSH and CDR2 LQKENI. The CDR3 nucleotides read TGTGCCAGCTCATCTGAGACGGGGTTCTCCTACGAGCAGTACTTC. Translated: CASSSETGFSYEQYF. Combining the CDR3 with reference TRBV18 and TRBJ2-7 gives the whole variable domain NAGVMQNPRHLVRRRGQEARLRCSPMKGHSHVYWYRQLPEEGLKFMVYLQKENIIDESGMPKERFSAEFPKEGPSILRIQQVVRGDSAAYFCASSSETGFSYEQYFGPGTRLTVT.

This clone was observed a few times. The chain joins TRBV5-6 to TRBJ2-3, with D hard to call. Germline V gene lookup returns CDR1 SGHDT and CDR2 YYEEEE. There are 14 residues in the CDR3. Trimming stripped 2 bases from V and 0 bases from J, with 7 bases between. This chain's CDR3 is CASSFELSTDTQYF. The CDR3 DNA follows: TGTGCCAGCAGCTTTGAACTAAGCACAGATACGCAGTATTTT.

The V call is TRBV19, the J call TRBJ1-5, with D maybe TRBD1 (6 bases). The germline V gene encodes CDR1 LNHDA and CDR2 SQIVND (reference sequence). The length of the CDR3 is 18 residues. V lost 7 bases, J lost 4 bases, and 26 bases lay in between. This chain's CDR3 is CASTPRGAGVLSNQPQHF. The CDR3 DNA reads TGTGCCAGTACTCCCCGTGGGGCAGGGGTCCTTAGTAATCAGCCCCAGCATTTT.

This clone was counted a single time. The chain couples TRBV19 to TRBJ2-2, with D maybe TRBD1 (6 bases). The CDR3 sequence is 18 residues long. Germline-derived CDR1 and CDR2 are LNHDA and SQIVND (reference sequence). Trimming took 1 base from V and 2 from J, leaving 17 bases between them. Here the CDR3 reads CASSIVGGRGQNTGELFF. The CDR3 bases are TGTGCCAGTAGTATAGTAGGGGGAAGGGGACAAAACACCGGGGAGCTGTTTTTT.

The chain recombines TRBV7-9 with TRBJ2-7; D perhaps matches TRBD2 (7 bases). V was cut by 6 bases and J by 5 bases, with 14 bases left in between. The CDR3 extends over 13 amino acids. CDR1 and CDR2 from the germline V gene are SEHNR and FQNEAQ (reference sequence). The CDR3 protein is CASRGGGVDEQYF. For the CDR3, the DNA is TGTGCCAGCAGGGGAGGGGGTGTGGACGAGCAGTACTTC.

This clone has a handful of counts. This chain joins TRBV5-1 and TRBJ1-4, with a tentative D call TRBD1 (5 bases). Germline V gives CDR1 SGHRS, CDR2 YFSETQ. Deletions cut 4 bases from V and 8 bases from J, with 15 bases between. The CDR3 is made up of 14 amino acids. CDR3 protein: CASSLAGAREKLFF. As DNA, the CDR3 is TGCGCCAGCAGCCTCGCTGGGGCCCGGGAAAAACTGTTTTTT.

The table lists this clone with a few counts. V gene TRBV10-3 combines with J gene TRBJ2-6; TRBD1 matches at 12 bases. V dropped 5 bases and J dropped 1; count of bases not matched to a gene: 6. This CDR3 region has 18 residues. Germline loops: CDR1 ENHRY, CDR2 SYGVKD. The CDR3: CAISSPGQGASGANVLTF. Written as DNA, the CDR3 is TGTGCCATCAGTTCTCCGGGACAGGGGGCTTCTGGGGCCAACGTCCTGACTTTC.

The chain recombines TRBV25-1 with TRBJ1-2; D call uncertain. The CDR3 is 13 amino acids. Trimming removed 4 bases from V and 7 bases from J, with 13 bases in between. CDR1 is MGHDK and CDR2 is SYGVNS in the germline V gene. The CDR3 loop is CASSAGLLPGYTF. The CDR3 DNA is TGTGCCAGCAGTGCCGGACTTCTTCCTGGCTACACCTTC.

The CDR3, as DNA: TGCGCCAGCAGCCTTCAGAGGTCGCCCCAGCATTTT. This translates into CASSLQRSPQHF. This chain uses TRBV4-1 with TRBJ1-5, with no clear D. This CDR3 is built from 12 residues. CDR1 and CDR2 (germline): MGHRA, YSYEKL. V was shortened by 4 bases and J by 9 bases, with 10 bases between the two germline ends.

The rearrangement joins TRBV19 to TRBJ1-1; the D is unclear. The length of the CDR3 is 13 residues. V was pared by 5 bases and J by 0 bases, with 7 bases between. Germline assignment: CDR1 LNHDA and CDR2 SQIVND (reference sequence). The CDR3 nucleotides read TGTGCCAGTAGTGGCCAACTGAACACTGAAGCTTTCTTT. Translating it yields CASSGQLNTEAFF.

The gene calls are TRBV15 and TRBJ1-2; the D gene is possibly TRBD1 (5 bases). The CDR3 covers 15 residues. Germline CDR1 LNHNV, CDR2 YYDKDF (reference sequence). With 7 bases removed from V and 8 bases from J, the gap between germline ends came to 23 bases. The CDR3 nucleotides are TGTGCCACCACGGATTTCGGGCAGGGACTCTTCGGCTACACCTTC. This gives the protein CATTDFGQGLFGYTF.

The chain is built from TRBV27 and TRBJ2-7, with D perhaps TRBD1 (6 bases). V was cut by 3 bases and J by 4 bases, with 10 bases left in between. Germline loops: CDR1 MNHEY, CDR2 SMNVEV (reference sequence). The CDR3 extends over 13 amino acids. The CDR3 DNA sequence: TGTGCCAGCAGTTTCTCAGACAGGTACGAGCAGTACTTC. Translated: CASSFSDRYEQYF.

This clone was detected once. This rearrangement joins TRBV11-2 to TRBJ2-6; D is perhaps TRBD1 (5 bases). The CDR3 consists of 16 residues. CDR1 and CDR2 (germline): SGHAT, FQNNGV. V gave up 5 bases and J gave up 0 bases, with 11 bases separating them. CDR3 residues: CASSASGFSGANVLTF. The CDR3 DNA is TGTGCCAGCAGCGCGTCAGGGTTCTCTGGGGCCAACGTCCTGACTTTC.

This chain uses TRBV7-3 with TRBJ2-3; TRBD2 is a possible D gene (5 bases). The CDR3 totals 16 residues. Germline V gene data show CDR1 as SGHTA and CDR2 as FQGTGA. Deletions cut 5 bases from V and 0 bases from J, with 15 bases between. The CDR3 coding sequence is TGTGCCAGCAGCCAAAACGGAAGGACTAGCACAGATACGCAGTATTTT. This sequence encodes CASSQNGRTSTDTQYF.

The chain is built from TRBV7-3 and TRBJ2-7, with unresolved D. The CDR3 is 13 amino acids. The germline V and J ends were trimmed by 1 base and 3 bases, with 7 bases remaining between them. Germline CDR1 is SGHTA and CDR2 is FQGTGA. CDR3 in amino acids: CASSLRGGYEQYF. CDR3 nucleotide sequence: TGTGCCAGCAGCTTAAGAGGCGGCTACGAGCAGTACTTC. Based on the CDR3 plus reference TRBV7-3 and TRBJ2-7, the full variable domain is GAGVSQTPSNKVTEKGKYVELRCDPISGHTALYWYRQSLGQGPEFLIYFQGTGAADDSGLPNDRFFAVRPEGSVSTLKIQRTERGDSAVYLCASSLRGGYEQYFGPGTRLTVT.